This T cell receptor beta chain stems from a study of PD-L1 blockade in urothelial cancer. Study findings and constraints: Clones that were tumor-associated expanded more in the blood of durable-benefit patients at 3 weeks.

Sequenced by immunoSEQ multiplex PCR; TCRdb stores in-frame clones only, minus some. The table lists approximately 90,000 clones, about 83% of them singletons. The time point was: pretreatment peripheral blood. The CDR3 extends over 16 amino acids. Per germline, CDR1 SGHRS and CDR2 YFSETQ. V lost 2 bases to trimming and J lost 2 bases; unmatched junction nucleotides: 7. About this clone: Its antigen remains unidentified.

The clonotype originates from a man aged 60-69 years with urothelial cancer. The chain joins TRBV5-1 to TRBJ2-3; 8 bases agree with TRBD2. The material sequenced was PBMCs, taken around atezolizumab (anti-PD-L1) treatment. Here the CDR3 DNA reads TGCGCCAGCAGCTTACTAGCGGCACTTTACACAGATACGCAGTATTTT. Translated, it gives CASSLLAALYTDTQYF.